What follows are 2 T cell receptor beta chains derived from one specimen sequenced in a study of OX40 agonist ivuxolimab in advanced cancers. Data came from immunoSEQ multiplex PCR; TCRdb stores just in-frame clones and leaves some out. The sample records over 20,000 clones, around three quarters being singletons. The source was CD4+ or CD8+ T cells sorted from blood, collected in a trial of the OX40 agonist ivuxolimab. The receptors shown here come from an adult with an advanced solid tumor such as melanoma, head and neck, liver or kidney cancer.

In its sample, this clone was seen a few times. This chain uses TRBV6-5 with TRBJ2-5; D might be TRBD2 (6 bases). V lost 6 bases and J 5 bases, leaving 13 bases between the germline ends. The CDR3 loop spans 13 amino acids. Germline V gene sequence: CDR1 MNHEY, CDR2 SVGAGI. CDR3 nucleotides: TGTGCCAGCAGCCGGGGGAATTGGGAGACCCAGTACTTC. It encodes CASSRGNWETQYF.

The V gene is TRBV5-6, the J gene TRBJ1-3; D gene uncertain. The V gene lost 2 bases and the J gene lost 0 bases, with 9 bases spanning the gap. Germline V gene sequence: CDR1 SGHDT, CDR2 YYEEEE. The CDR3 sequence is 15 residues long. In DNA form, the CDR3 reads TGTGCCAGCAGCTTACCCGGGAACTCTGGAAACACCATATATTTT. This sequence encodes CASSLPGNSGNTIYF.